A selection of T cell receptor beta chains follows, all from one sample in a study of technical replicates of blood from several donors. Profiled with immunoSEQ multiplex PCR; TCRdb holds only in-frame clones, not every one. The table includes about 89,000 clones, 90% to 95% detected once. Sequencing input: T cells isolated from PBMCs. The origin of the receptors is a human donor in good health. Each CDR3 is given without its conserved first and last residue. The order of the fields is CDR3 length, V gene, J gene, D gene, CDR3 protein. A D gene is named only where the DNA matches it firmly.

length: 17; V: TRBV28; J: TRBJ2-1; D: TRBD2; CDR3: ASSLSSLAVRSSYNEQF
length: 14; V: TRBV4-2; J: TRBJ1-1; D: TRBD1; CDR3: ASSQDLVTGDTEAF
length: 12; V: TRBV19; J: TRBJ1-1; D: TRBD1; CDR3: ASSNRGRLTEAF
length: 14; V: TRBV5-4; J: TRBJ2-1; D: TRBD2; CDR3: ASSLAPSGRLGEQF
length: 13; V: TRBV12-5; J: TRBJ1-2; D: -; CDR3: ASGLGSRIQIGYT
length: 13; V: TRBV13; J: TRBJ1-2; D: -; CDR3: ASSHEQGPNYGYT
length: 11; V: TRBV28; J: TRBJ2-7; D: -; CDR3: ASRGDINYEQY
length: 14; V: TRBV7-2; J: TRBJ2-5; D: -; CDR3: ASSSVTGGTAETQY
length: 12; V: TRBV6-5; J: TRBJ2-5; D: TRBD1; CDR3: ASSGQGTQETQY
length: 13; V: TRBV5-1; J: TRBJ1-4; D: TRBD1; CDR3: ASSFTGATNEKLF
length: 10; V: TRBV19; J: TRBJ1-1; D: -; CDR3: ASTIGAGEAF
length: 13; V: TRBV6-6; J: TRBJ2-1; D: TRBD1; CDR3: ASRTDRAPYNEQF
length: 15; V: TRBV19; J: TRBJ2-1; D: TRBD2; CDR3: ASRPNGLADFYNEQF
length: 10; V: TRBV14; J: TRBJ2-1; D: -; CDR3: ASSHSGNEQF
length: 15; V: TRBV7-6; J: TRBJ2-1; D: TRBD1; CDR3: ASSSSHRDSPYNEQF
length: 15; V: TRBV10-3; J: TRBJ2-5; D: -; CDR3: AISESAAWGGRETQY
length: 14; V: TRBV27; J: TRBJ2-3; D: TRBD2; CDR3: ASSAIAGVLTDTQY
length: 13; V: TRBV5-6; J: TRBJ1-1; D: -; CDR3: ASSLGQDRNTEAF
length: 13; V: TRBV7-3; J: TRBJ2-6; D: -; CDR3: ASSFRSSGANVLT
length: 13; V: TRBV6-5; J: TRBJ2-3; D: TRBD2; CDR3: ASSSSGGITDTQY
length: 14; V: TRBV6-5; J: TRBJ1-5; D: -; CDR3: ASSYSAGFGNQPQH
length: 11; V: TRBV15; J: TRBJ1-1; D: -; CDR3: ATSTVFNTEAF
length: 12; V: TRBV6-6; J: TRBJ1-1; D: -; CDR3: ASSFQTGNTEAF
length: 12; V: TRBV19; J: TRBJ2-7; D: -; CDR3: ASSKADQPYEQY
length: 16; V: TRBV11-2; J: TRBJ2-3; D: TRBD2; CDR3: ASSPGRLATASTDTQY
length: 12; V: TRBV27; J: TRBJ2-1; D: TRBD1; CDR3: ASSWTGEDNEQF
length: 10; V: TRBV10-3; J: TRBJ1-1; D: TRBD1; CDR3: AISPGQGFAF
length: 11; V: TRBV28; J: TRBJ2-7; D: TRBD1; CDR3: ATTGTGSYEQY
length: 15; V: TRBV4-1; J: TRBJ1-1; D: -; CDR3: ASSQDLFRELNTEAF
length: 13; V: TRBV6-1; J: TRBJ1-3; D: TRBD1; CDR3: ASSVRDSSGNTIY
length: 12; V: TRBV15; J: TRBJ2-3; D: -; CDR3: ATTPTGVSDTQY
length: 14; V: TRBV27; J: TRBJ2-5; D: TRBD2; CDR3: ASSLLAGGLQETQY
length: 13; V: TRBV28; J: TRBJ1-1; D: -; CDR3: ASGSSVAGDTEAF
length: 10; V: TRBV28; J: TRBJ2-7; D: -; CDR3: ASRDRAYEQY
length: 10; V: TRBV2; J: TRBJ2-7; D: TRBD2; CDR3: ACRLAAYEQY
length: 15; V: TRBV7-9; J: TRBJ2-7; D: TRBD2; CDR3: ASSLEGYWGLSGEQY
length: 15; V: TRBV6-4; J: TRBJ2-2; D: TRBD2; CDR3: ASSGTPGLAVTGELF
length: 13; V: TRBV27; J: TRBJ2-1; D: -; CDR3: ASRTSGPAYNEQF
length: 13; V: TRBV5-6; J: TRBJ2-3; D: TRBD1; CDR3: ASSLGGGSTDTQY
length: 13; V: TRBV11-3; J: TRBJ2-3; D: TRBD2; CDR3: ASSLGGSRTDTQY
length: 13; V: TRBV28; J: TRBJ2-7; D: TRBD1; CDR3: ASIGPGTGRNEQY
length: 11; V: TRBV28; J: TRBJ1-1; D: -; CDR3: ASNPGMNTEAF
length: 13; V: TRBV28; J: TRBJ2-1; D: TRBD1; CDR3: ASSSGTGSYNEQF
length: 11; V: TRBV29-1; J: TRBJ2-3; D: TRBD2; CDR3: SVRTSATDTQY
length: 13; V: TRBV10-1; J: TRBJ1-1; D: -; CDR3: ASSESKGGVAEAF
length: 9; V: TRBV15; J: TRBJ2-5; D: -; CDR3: ATAAGETQY